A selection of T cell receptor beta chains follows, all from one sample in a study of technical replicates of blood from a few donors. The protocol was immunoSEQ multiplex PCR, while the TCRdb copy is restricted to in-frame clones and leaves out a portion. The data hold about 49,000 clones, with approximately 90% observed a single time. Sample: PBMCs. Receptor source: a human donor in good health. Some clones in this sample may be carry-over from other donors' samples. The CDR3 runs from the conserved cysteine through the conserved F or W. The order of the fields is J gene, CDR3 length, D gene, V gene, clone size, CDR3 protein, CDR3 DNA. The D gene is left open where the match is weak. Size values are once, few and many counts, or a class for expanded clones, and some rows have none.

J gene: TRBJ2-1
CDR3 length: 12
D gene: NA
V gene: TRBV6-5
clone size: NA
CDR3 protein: CASSSGYNEQFF
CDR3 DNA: TGTGCCAGCAGTTCGGGGTACAATGAGCAGTTCTTC

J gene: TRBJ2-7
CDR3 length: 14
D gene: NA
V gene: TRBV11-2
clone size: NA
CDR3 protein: CASSLGLATYEQYF
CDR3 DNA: TGTGCCAGCAGCTTGGGTTTAGCTACCTACGAGCAGTACTTC

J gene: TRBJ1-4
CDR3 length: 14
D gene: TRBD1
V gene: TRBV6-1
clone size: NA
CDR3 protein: CASSVGQGSEKLFF
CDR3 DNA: TGTGCCAGCAGTGTGGGACAGGGGTCCGAAAAACTGTTTTTT

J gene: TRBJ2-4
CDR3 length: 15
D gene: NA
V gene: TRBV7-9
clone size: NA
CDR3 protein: CASSPWSRWKNIQYF
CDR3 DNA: TGTGCCAGCAGCCCGTGGTCCAGATGGAAAAACATTCAGTACTTC

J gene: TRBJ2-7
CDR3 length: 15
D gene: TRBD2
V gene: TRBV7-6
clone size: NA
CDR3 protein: CASSLEVVGGYEQYF
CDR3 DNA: TGTGCCAGCAGCTTAGAGGTCGTCGGGGGGTACGAGCAGTACTTC

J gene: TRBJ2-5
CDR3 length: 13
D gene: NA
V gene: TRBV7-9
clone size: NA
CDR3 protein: CASSSTLEETQYF
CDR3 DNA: TGTGCCAGCAGCTCAACCCTGGAGGAGACCCAGTACTTC

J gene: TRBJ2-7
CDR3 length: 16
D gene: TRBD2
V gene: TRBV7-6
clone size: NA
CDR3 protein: CASSPLTSGEPYEQYF
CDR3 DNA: TGTGCCAGCAGCCCCCTGACTAGCGGAGAACCCTACGAGCAGTACTTC

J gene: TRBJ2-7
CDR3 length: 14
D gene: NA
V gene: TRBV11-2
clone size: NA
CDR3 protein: CASSLESVPNEQYF
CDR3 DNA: TGTGCCAGCAGCTTAGAGAGCGTCCCGAACGAGCAGTACTTC

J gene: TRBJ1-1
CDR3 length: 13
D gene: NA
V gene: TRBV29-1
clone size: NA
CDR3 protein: CSAIQGPNTEAFF
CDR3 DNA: TGCAGCGCTATTCAGGGGCCGAACACTGAAGCTTTCTTT

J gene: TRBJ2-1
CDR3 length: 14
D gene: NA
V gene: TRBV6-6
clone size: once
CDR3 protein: CASRGGLSYNEQFF
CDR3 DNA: TGTGCCAGCAGGGGCGGGTTGTCCTACAATGAGCAGTTCTTC

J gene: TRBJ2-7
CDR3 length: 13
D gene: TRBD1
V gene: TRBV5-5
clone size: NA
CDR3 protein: CASSLWDSQEQYF
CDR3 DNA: TGTGCCAGCAGCCTCTGGGACAGCCAAGAGCAGTACTTC

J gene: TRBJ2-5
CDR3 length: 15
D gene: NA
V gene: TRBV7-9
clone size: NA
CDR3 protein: CASSSGTAYQETQYF
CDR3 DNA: TGTGCCAGCAGCTCTGGAACAGCTTATCAAGAGACCCAGTACTTC

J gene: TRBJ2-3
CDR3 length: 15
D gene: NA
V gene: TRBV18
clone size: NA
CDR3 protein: CASSPQGWGPDTQYF
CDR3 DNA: TGTGCCAGCTCACCACAGGGCTGGGGCCCAGATACGCAGTATTTT

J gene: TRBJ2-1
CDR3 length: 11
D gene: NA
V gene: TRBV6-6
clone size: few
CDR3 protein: CASSYSRGWFF
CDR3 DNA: TGTGCCAGCAGTTACTCCAGGGGATGGTTCTTC

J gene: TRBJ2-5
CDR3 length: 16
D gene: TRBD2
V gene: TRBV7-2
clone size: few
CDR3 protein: CASSPNSGNGWGTQYF
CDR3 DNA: TGTGCCAGCAGCCCAAACAGCGGGAACGGATGGGGGACCCAGTACTTC

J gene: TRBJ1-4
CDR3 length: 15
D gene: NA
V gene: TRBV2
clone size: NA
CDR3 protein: CASSLAGRDNEKLFF
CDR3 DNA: TGTGCCAGCAGCCTCGCAGGTAGAGATAATGAAAAACTGTTTTTT